This paragraph reports one T cell receptor beta chain. This sample is part of a study of blood T cell repertoires in COVID-19. Looking at the study overall: COVID-19 samples, acute and convalescent, were from the United States, Italy and Spain.

CDR3 size: 15 residues. V trimming: 5 bases; J trimming: 6 bases; junction bases outside the gene matches: 3. From germline, CDR1 is SEHNR and CDR2 FQNEAQ (reference sequence). Sequencing was performed with immunoSEQ multiplex PCR; in TCRdb, only in-frame clones are kept and a portion is missing. The sample lists about 250,000 clones, about 89% occurring once. The sample was peripheral blood. This TCR derives from a woman aged 60-75 years who had recovered from COVID-19. The rearrangement joins TRBV7-9 to TRBJ2-2; the match to TRBD2 covers 13 bases. The CDR3 bases are TGTGCCAGCAGCAAGGGGACTAGCGGGGCCGGGGAGCTGTTTTTT. This sequence encodes CASSKGTSGAGELFF.